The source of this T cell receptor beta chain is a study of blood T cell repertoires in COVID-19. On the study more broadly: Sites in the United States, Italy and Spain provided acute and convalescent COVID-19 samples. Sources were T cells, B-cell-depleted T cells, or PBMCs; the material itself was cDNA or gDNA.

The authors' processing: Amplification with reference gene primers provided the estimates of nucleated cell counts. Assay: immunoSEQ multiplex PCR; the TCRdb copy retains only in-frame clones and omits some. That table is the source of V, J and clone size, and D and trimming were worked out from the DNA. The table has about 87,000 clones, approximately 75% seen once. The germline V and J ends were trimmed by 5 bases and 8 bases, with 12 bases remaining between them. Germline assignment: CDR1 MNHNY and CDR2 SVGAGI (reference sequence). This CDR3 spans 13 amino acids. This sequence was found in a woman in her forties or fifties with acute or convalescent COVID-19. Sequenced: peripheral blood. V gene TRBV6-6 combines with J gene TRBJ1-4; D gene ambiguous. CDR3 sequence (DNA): TGTGCCAGCAGTCCAGGCCCTGGGGAAAAACTGTTTTTT. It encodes CASSPGPGEKLFF.